Listed below are T cell receptor beta chains from one sample, sequenced in a study of blood T cell repertoires in COVID-19. Assay: immunoSEQ multiplex PCR; the TCRdb copy retains only in-frame clones and omits some. Of fewer than 400,000 clones detected, 80% to 90% appear once; the ten largest clones hold less than 2.5%. Sequenced material: PBMCs or T cells enriched from blood (not recorded which). These receptors were collected from a man aged 30 to 45 who had recovered from COVID-19. The CDR3 runs from the conserved cysteine through the conserved F or W. A D gene is named only where the DNA matches it firmly. The listing skips clone size in some rows; elsewhere it reads once, few, many or a size class.

CDR3: CASSLTGLQELFF
DNA: TGTGCCAGCAGCTTAACAGGGCTACAGGAGCTGTTTTTT
size: few
D: NA
V: TRBV11-2
length: 13
J: TRBJ2-2

CDR3: CASSLGAGPNNEQFF
DNA: TGTGCCAGCAGCCTAGGGGCAGGGCCGAACAATGAGCAGTTCTTC
size: NA
D: NA
V: TRBV7-3
length: 15
J: TRBJ2-1

CDR3: CASSETAGGQGPEQFF
DNA: TGTGCCAGCAGTGAGACGGCGGGGGGGCAGGGCCCTGAGCAGTTCTTC
size: NA
D: TRBD2
V: TRBV6-1
length: 16
J: TRBJ2-1

CDR3: CASSPGLTPRLTDTQYF
DNA: TGTGCCAGCAGTCCTGGACTGACACCGAGACTCACAGATACGCAGTATTTT
size: NA
D: NA
V: TRBV27
length: 17
J: TRBJ2-3

CDR3: CASSSTSGVWETQYF
DNA: TGTGCCAGCAGTTCGACTAGCGGGGTTTGGGAGACCCAGTACTTC
size: NA
D: TRBD2
V: TRBV5-6
length: 15
J: TRBJ2-5

CDR3: CASSSRQEANYGYTF
DNA: TGCGCCAGCAGCTCCCGACAGGAAGCTAACTATGGCTACACCTTC
size: NA
D: NA
V: TRBV5-1
length: 15
J: TRBJ1-2

CDR3: CASSPRDSRYGYTF
DNA: TGTGCCAGCAGCCCAAGGGACAGCCGCTATGGCTACACCTTC
size: NA
D: TRBD1
V: TRBV7-9
length: 14
J: TRBJ1-2

CDR3: CAATRGNYGYTF
DNA: TGTGCCGCAACGCGGGGCAACTATGGCTACACCTTC
size: once
D: NA
V: TRBV7-9
length: 12
J: TRBJ1-2

CDR3: CASSEEVRTVEAFF
DNA: TGTGCCAGCAGTGAGGAGGTTCGAACGGTTGAAGCTTTCTTT
size: few
D: NA
V: TRBV6-1
length: 14
J: TRBJ1-1

CDR3: CASSRLDNMNTEAFF
DNA: TGTGCCAGCAGCCGTTTGGACAATATGAACACTGAAGCTTTCTTT
size: NA
D: NA
V: TRBV3-1/TRBV3-2
length: 15
J: TRBJ1-1

CDR3: CASSRTGGRTDTQYF
DNA: TGTGCCAGTAGCCGGACAGGGGGACGCACAGATACGCAGTATTTT
size: once
D: TRBD1
V: TRBV19
length: 15
J: TRBJ2-3

CDR3: CASSPGGRSYGYTF
DNA: TGTGCCAGCAGCCCGGGGGGGCGCAGCTATGGCTACACCTTC
size: NA
D: NA
V: TRBV3-1/TRBV3-2
length: 14
J: TRBJ1-2

CDR3: CASSSRTGGHEQFF
DNA: TGTGCCAGCAGCTCCCGGACAGGGGGCCATGAGCAGTTCTTC
size: NA
D: TRBD1
V: TRBV7-9
length: 14
J: TRBJ2-1

CDR3: CASSEWSATNEKLFF
DNA: TGTGCCAGCAGTGAATGGTCAGCAACTAATGAAAAACTGTTTTTT
size: few
D: NA
V: TRBV6-1
length: 15
J: TRBJ1-4

CDR3: CASSVDPISDTQYF
DNA: TGTGCCAGCAGCGTAGATCCTATCTCAGATACGCAGTATTTT
size: NA
D: NA
V: TRBV9
length: 14
J: TRBJ2-3